What follows is one T cell receptor (beta chain) and its context. In the authors' workflow: Amplification of reference gene primers was used by the study to estimate nucleated cell counts. The assay was immunoSEQ multiplex PCR, and TCRdb's table has in-frame clones only and misses some. The V and J calls and the clone size are those of that table, but D and trimming were determined from the DNA. The table shows about 100,000 clones, with 86% occurring only once. The data were taken from a study of blood T cell repertoires in COVID-19. Trimming shortened V by 6 bases and J by 4 bases, and 15 bases separated the two germline ends. Germline V gene lookup returns CDR1 SQVTM and CDR2 ANQGSEA. The length of the CDR3 is 13 residues.

The source of this sequence is a man of 80 years or more with acute or convalescent COVID-19. The rearrangement uses TRBV29-1 and TRBJ1-2, with D uncertain. Material for sequencing was peripheral blood. The CDR3 protein is CSVQEGTAYGYTF. In DNA, the CDR3 is TGCAGCGTCCAAGAGGGTACGGCCTATGGCTACACCTTC.